This entry describes one T cell receptor (beta chain). This sample was taken from a study of shared clonotypes between healthy human individuals. Study as a whole: The study enrolled a couple of women and a few men aged 18 to 49.

The germline gives CDR1 MDHEN, CDR2 SYDVKM. The CDR3 sequence is 13 residues long. V was shortened by 3 bases and J by 4 bases, with 9 bases between the two germline ends. Clones were read by immunoSEQ multiplex PCR, and TCRdb kept only the in-frame ones, dropping some. The table lists under 600,000 clones, roughly 97% of them singletons. The V gene is TRBV28, the J gene TRBJ1-1, with D tentatively TRBD1 (5 bases). Source material: naive CD4+ T cells sorted from blood. The subset: CD45RA+ positively selected. This clonotype was obtained from a woman aged 25 to 39 in good health. CDR3 nucleotide sequence: TGTGCCAGCAGTTTTGGTGGGGCCACTGAAGCTTTCTTT. The encoded protein is CASSFGGATEAFF.